Each of the 22 T cell receptor beta chains below was sequenced from the same sample in a study of blood T cell repertoires in COVID-19. Some clones are missing from TCRdb's copy, which holds only in-frame ones; the method was immunoSEQ multiplex PCR. The table lists under 250,000 clones, around 81% of them singletons. Sequencing was carried out using peripheral blood. The receptors come from a woman between 55 and 75 years old with active or convalescent COVID-19.

This clone was counted between two and nine times. The chain couples TRBV30 to TRBJ2-2, with 8 bases fitting TRBD1. There are 14 residues in the CDR3. V lost 2 bases, J lost 13 bases, and 12 bases stayed unmatched. The V gene's germline CDR1 is GTSNPN and CDR2 SVGIG (reference sequence). The CDR3 coding sequence is TGTGCCTGGAGTACCGGGACAGGCTCCGGTTGGCTGTTTTTT. Protein: CAWSTGTGSGWLFF.

The rearrangement joins TRBV5-1 to TRBJ2-5; 7 bases fit TRBD2. After removal of 0 bases from V and 5 bases from J, the junction contained 7 bases not matched to a gene. Looked up from germline, CDR1 is SGHRS and CDR2 is YFSETQ. This CDR3 region has 15 residues. In nucleotides, the CDR3 is TGCGCCAGCAGCTTGGGTAGCGGGCTGGGGGAGACCCAGTACTTC. Amino acid sequence: CASSLGSGLGETQYF.

This chain joins TRBV7-2 and TRBJ2-4; 8 bases agree with TRBD2. This CDR3 contains 18 residues. The ends lost 0 bases at V and 3 bases at J; junction bases unmatched: 10. Looked up from germline, CDR1 is SGHTA and CDR2 is FQGNSA. CDR3 amino acids: CASSLAGTRFFGKNIQYF. The CDR3 nucleotides read TGTGCCAGCAGCTTAGCCGGGACTAGATTTTTCGGCAAAAACATTCAGTACTTC.

The rearrangement links TRBV6-5 to TRBJ2-5, with 7 bases aligning to TRBD1. Looked up from germline, CDR1 is MNHEY and CDR2 is SVGAGI. The length of the CDR3 is 16 residues. V shed 4 bases, J shed 4 bases, and the junction held 12 bases outside the gene matches. CDR3 coding DNA: TGTGCCAGCAGTTCGCATCATGGACAGGCGGGAGAGACCCAGTACTTC. Amino acids: CASSSHHGQAGETQYF.

The chain links TRBV7-9 to TRBJ2-1; 8 nucleotides match TRBD1. V trimming: 5 bases; J trimming: 12 bases; junction bases outside the gene matches: 6. CDR3 size: 12 residues. CDR1 is SEHNR and CDR2 is FQNEAQ in the germline V gene (reference sequence). The CDR3 DNA is TGTGCCAGCAGCCCTTCGGACAGGGCGCAGTTCTTC. Encoded protein: CASSPSDRAQFF.

This chain connects TRBV29-1 to TRBJ2-7, with TRBD1 as a possible D gene (6 bases). Germline V gene lookup returns CDR1 SQVTM and CDR2 ANQGSEA. V lost 6 bases and J lost 4, with 13 bases in between. CDR3 length equals 12 residues. The CDR3 loop reads CSVRQDEYEQYF. CDR3 bases: TGCAGCGTCCGACAGGATGAGTACGAGCAGTACTTC.

This CDR3 is CASSGGTGVEKLFF. DNA of the CDR3: TGTGCCAGCAGCGGGGGGACAGGGGTTGAAAAACTGTTTTTT. The rearrangement joins TRBV6-5 to TRBJ1-4, with TRBD1 matching over 10 bases. V trimming: 6 bases; J trimming: 7 bases; junction bases outside the gene matches: 5. From germline, CDR1 is MNHEY and CDR2 SVGAGI. CDR3 length: 14 residues.

This chain connects TRBV28 to TRBJ2-3; D unresolved. The ends were cut back, 3 bases at V and 2 bases at J, with 9 bases in the middle. CDR3 length equals 14 residues. Germline V CDR1 and CDR2: MDHEN, SYDVKM. The CDR3 protein is CASSFGRVTDTQYF. Written as DNA, the CDR3 is TGTGCCAGCAGTTTCGGTCGGGTCACAGATACGCAGTATTTT.

The chain combines TRBV19 with TRBJ2-1; 9 nucleotides line up with TRBD2. Germline V gene sequence: CDR1 LNHDA, CDR2 SQIVND (reference sequence). This CDR3 is built from 14 residues. V dropped 10 bases and J dropped 6; count of bases not matched to a gene: 10. The CDR3 sequence: CATGRTSAFNEQFF. In nucleotides, the CDR3 is TGTGCCACGGGCCGGACTAGCGCCTTCAATGAGCAGTTCTTC.

The chain couples TRBV11-3 to TRBJ1-1; 7 bases map to TRBD1. This CDR3 comprises 12 residues. CDR1 and CDR2 from the germline V gene are SGHNT and YENEEA. With 3 bases clipped from V and 6 bases from J, the junction kept 1 base outside the gene matches. For the CDR3, the DNA is TGTGCCAGCAGCTTCAGGGGGGCTGAAGCTTTCTTT. Its translation is CASSFRGAEAFF.

The J gene is TRBJ1-3, the V gene TRBV13, with D possibly being TRBD1 (6 bases). This CDR3 contains 17 residues. Looked up from germline, CDR1 is PRHDT and CDR2 is FYEKMQ (reference sequence). V lost 3 bases and J 0 bases, leaving 15 bases between the germline ends. The CDR3 loop reads CASSFRRGQNSGNTIYF. CDR3 sequence (DNA): TGTGCCAGCAGCTTCAGAAGGGGACAAAACTCTGGAAACACCATATATTTT.

This chain links TRBV11-3 with TRBJ2-7; TRBD2 agrees at 14 bases. From germline, CDR1 is SGHNT and CDR2 YENEEA. The CDR3 loop spans 19 amino acids. V lost 4 bases, J lost 0 bases, and 11 bases stayed unmatched. Written as DNA, the CDR3 is TGTGCCAGCAGCTCCCCGGGACTAGCGGGAGCGTCTAGCTCCTACGAGCAGTACTTC. Translation gives CASSSPGLAGASSSYEQYF.

This chain joins TRBV28 and TRBJ1-4; a weak D match, TRBD1 (6 bases). The ends were cut back, 5 bases at V and 7 bases at J, with 17 bases in the middle. The germline gives CDR1 MDHEN, CDR2 SYDVKM. The CDR3 sequence is 15 residues long. The CDR3 here is CASSPIQGSGEKLFF. The CDR3 bases are TGTGCCAGCAGTCCGATCCAGGGGAGTGGTGAAAAACTGTTTTTT.

The chain employs TRBV30 and TRBJ2-1; 7 bases fit TRBD2. The CDR3 extends over 13 amino acids. Looked up from germline, CDR1 is GTSNPN and CDR2 is SVGIG (reference sequence). Trimming at V came to 1 base and at J to 9 bases, leaving 6 bases not matched to a gene. CDR3 in amino acids: CAWSARGSGEQFF. The CDR3 region has the DNA TGTGCCTGGAGTGCGCGGGGGTCGGGTGAGCAGTTCTTC.

The chain links TRBV5-1 to TRBJ2-5, with D perhaps matching TRBD2 (5 bases). V was shortened by 2 bases and J by 5 bases, with 13 bases between the two germline ends. CDR1 is SGHRS, CDR2 YFSETQ, per germline. The CDR3 consists of 14 residues. The CDR3 here is CASSLGGRGETQYF. DNA for the CDR3: TGCGCCAGCAGCTTAGGTGGGCGAGGGGAGACCCAGTACTTC.

The chain employs TRBV24-1 and TRBJ2-7; no definite D call. The CDR3 consists of 15 residues. V dropped 4 bases and J dropped 4 bases, with 16 bases sitting between them. From germline, CDR1 is KGHDR and CDR2 SFDVKD. The CDR3 nucleotides are TGTGCCACCAGTGACCCCACCGCAAATAGTTACGAGCAGTACTTC. Encoded protein: CATSDPTANSYEQYF.

V and J are TRBV5-1 and TRBJ2-2, with D possibly TRBD2 on 6 matching bases. V was cut by 1 base and J by 7 bases, with 8 bases left in between. Germline loops: CDR1 SGHRS, CDR2 YFSETQ. The CDR3 loop spans 13 amino acids. The CDR3 protein is CASSLWGDGELFF. CDR3 DNA sequence: TGCGCCAGCAGCTTGTGGGGGGACGGGGAGCTGTTTTTT.

The chain recombines TRBV6-5 with TRBJ2-1; 12 bases map to TRBD1. J was trimmed by 7 bases and V by 6 bases; bases with no gene match: 7. The CDR3 has 15 residues. The germline gives CDR1 MNHEY, CDR2 SVGAGI. The CDR3 nucleotides read TGTGCCAGCAGCTCGGGACAGGGGGCGCGAAATGAGCAGTTCTTC. Encoded protein: CASSSGQGARNEQFF.

This clone has a single count. V is TRBV7-2 and J is TRBJ2-3; TRBD2 matches 7 bases. V dropped 2 bases and J dropped 0; count of bases not matched to a gene: 8. Germline values: CDR1 SGHTA, CDR2 FQGNSA. CDR3 length: 17 amino acids. The CDR3 nucleotides read TGTGCCAGCAGCTTATTAGGCGGGAGCCTTAGCACAGATACGCAGTATTTT. This encodes CASSLLGGSLSTDTQYF.

CDR3 sequence: CASSLESSGATEAFF. In nucleotides, the CDR3 is TGCGCCAGCAGCTTGGAATCATCAGGGGCCACTGAAGCTTTCTTT. V and J are TRBV5-1 and TRBJ1-1, with a weak D call TRBD1 (6 bases). Looked up from germline, CDR1 is SGHRS and CDR2 is YFSETQ. This CDR3 has 15 residues. V lost 0 bases and J lost 4, with 13 bases in between.

The V and J genes are TRBV18 and TRBJ2-1, with TRBD2 matching over 13 bases. CDR1 and CDR2 from the germline V gene are KGHSH and LQKENI. V trimming: 3 bases; J trimming: 8 bases; junction bases outside the gene matches: 10. The CDR3 has 17 residues. The CDR3 loop is CASSPSVTSGRWDEQFF. CDR3 sequence (DNA): TGTGCCAGCTCACCGAGTGTGACTAGCGGGAGGTGGGATGAGCAGTTCTTC.

V gene TRBV7-2 combines with J gene TRBJ1-1, with 8 bases fitting TRBD1. Germline V CDR1 and CDR2: SGHTA, FQGNSA. The CDR3 totals 13 residues. V dropped 4 bases and J dropped 8; count of bases not matched to a gene: 6. The DNA for the CDR3 is TGTGCCAGCAGCTCCAGGGGGCAGTTCGAAGCTTTCTTT. It specifies CASSSRGQFEAFF.